Each of the 20 T cell receptor beta chains below was sequenced from the same sample in a study of T cells in Graves' hyperthyroidism and ophthalmopathy. Researchers amplified the TCR beta CDR3 regions from RNA transcripts. Initially, a first-round RT-PCR of the TCR CDR3 employed the HTBI primer set. Using its own MiXCR run on the multiplex PCR reads, TCRdb lists one record per CDR3 protein. The table lists 600,000 to 750,000 distinct CDR3 sequences, roughly 17% of them singletons, with around 16% in the top ten. Sequences were obtained from blood. The receptors stem from a man aged 45-65 years with Graves' hyperthyroidism.

This clonotype showed up just a few times. The V and J genes are TRBV28 and TRBJ2-1; 11 nucleotides match TRBD2. The CDR3 runs 16 residues. Trimming at V came to 2 bases and at J to 6 bases, leaving 6 bases not matched to a gene. Germline values: CDR1 MDHEN, CDR2 SYDVKM. In nucleotides, the CDR3 is TGTGCCAGCAGTTTAGAACTAGCGGGAGCCGGCAATGAGCAGTTCTTC. Amino acids: CASSLELAGAGNEQFF.

The chain combines TRBV2 with TRBJ2-2; D uncertain. Trimming took 4 bases from V and 4 from J, leaving 13 bases between them. Germline assignment: CDR1 SNHLY and CDR2 FYNNEI. The CDR3 has 15 amino acids. CDR3 protein: CASSGVSAGTGELFF. CDR3 bases: TGTGCCAGCAGTGGCGTCTCAGCAGGCACCGGGGAGCTGTTTTTT. Together with reference TRBV2 and TRBJ2-2, the CDR3 gives the full variable domain: EPEVTQTPSHQVTQMGQEVILRCVPISNHLYFYWYRQILGQKVEFLVSFYNNEISEKSEIFDDQFSVERPDGSNFTLKIRSTKLEDSAMYFCASSGVSAGTGELFFGEGSRLTVL.

The CDR3 sequence: CASCRLRAGVDEQYF. DNA of the CDR3: TGTGCCAGTTGCCGCCTCAGAGCGGGAGTCGACGAGCAGTACTTC. V is TRBV19 and J is TRBJ2-7; the match to TRBD2 covers 8 bases. J gave up 5 bases and V 8 bases, and 14 bases lay outside the gene matches. This CDR3 comprises 15 residues. Germline CDR1 and CDR2: LNHDA and SQIVND (reference sequence). Looking up the rest from reference TRBV19 and TRBJ2-7 gives the full variable domain: DGGITQSPKYLFRKEGQNVTLSCEQNLNHDAMYWYRQDPGQGLRLIYYSQIVNDFQKGDIAEGYSVSREKKESFPLTVTSAQKNPTAFYLCASCRLRAGVDEQYFGPGTRLTVT.

V is TRBV3-1 and J is TRBJ1-2; D remains unclear. The V end was cut by 2 bases, the J end by 1 base, with 8 bases between. The germline V gene encodes CDR1 LGHDT and CDR2 YNNKEL (reference sequence). The CDR3 is 14 residues long. The CDR3 here is CASSQFRVNYGYTF. The DNA of the CDR3 is TGTGCCAGCAGCCAATTTAGGGTTAACTATGGCTACACCTTC.

The rearrangement joins TRBV19 to TRBJ2-6; D unclear. The CDR3 runs 16 residues. V lost 0 bases to trimming and J lost 1 base, with 7 bases between them. Germline V gene sequence: CDR1 LNHDA, CDR2 SQIVND (reference sequence). In nucleotides, the CDR3 is TGTGCCAGTAGTATAGAAAGGTCGTCTGGGGCCAACGTCCTGACTTTC. It specifies CASSIERSSGANVLTF.

This clonotype has a count of ten or more. J is TRBJ1-1 and V is TRBV28; 7 bases fit TRBD1. V lost 6 bases and J lost 2; bases outside the gene matches: 6. CDR1 and CDR2 (germline): MDHEN, SYDVKM. The CDR3 contains 14 residues. The CDR3, as DNA: TGTGCCAGCAGGCAAAGACAGGGCAACACTGAAGCTTTCTTT. Its protein is CASRQRQGNTEAFF.

This clonotype was observed a handful of times. The rearrangement uses TRBV20-1 and TRBJ2-1; the match to TRBD2 covers 9 bases. Germline assignment: CDR1 DFQATT and CDR2 SNEGSKA (reference sequence). After removal of 3 bases from V and 3 bases from J, the junction contained 6 bases not matched to a gene. The CDR3 contains 15 residues. Here the CDR3 DNA reads TGCAGTGCTAGGGCTAGCGGGAAGAGCTACAATGAGCAGTTCTTC. Protein: CSARASGKSYNEQFF.

This clonotype turned up a few times. This rearrangement joins TRBV19 to TRBJ2-1, with 8 bases that match TRBD1. Germline V lookup: CDR1 LNHDA, CDR2 SQIVND (reference sequence). The CDR3 consists of 14 residues. The V gene end was trimmed by 6 bases and the J gene end by 12 bases; junction bases not matched to a gene: 13. CDR3 DNA: TGTGCCAGTAGGATCCCGGGACCGGGACAGGTGCAGTTCTTC. This encodes CASRIPGPGQVQFF.

This clonotype was observed many times. The V and J genes are TRBV6-1 and TRBJ1-1; D is unclear. Looked up from germline, CDR1 is MNHNS and CDR2 is SASEGT. The CDR3 has 13 amino acids. V lost 4 bases and J 0 bases, leaving 6 bases between the germline ends. The CDR3, as DNA: TGTGCCAGCAGTGCGGATTTGAACACTGAAGCTTTCTTT. Protein sequence: CASSADLNTEAFF.

This clonotype was seen only a few times. The rearrangement uses TRBV28 and TRBJ2-1; D possibly corresponds to TRBD1 (6 bases). Trimming cost V 3 bases and J 8 bases, with 8 bases left between them. CDR3 length: 12 amino acids. Germline values: CDR1 MDHEN, CDR2 SYDVKM. CDR3 in amino acids: CASSFNRDEQFF. CDR3 nucleotide sequence: TGTGCCAGCAGTTTTAACAGGGATGAGCAGTTCTTC.

This clonotype was counted only a few times. CDR3 DNA: TGTGCCAGCAGACCAGCGGGAGTAGGCACCGGGGAGCTGTTTTTT. As protein: CASRPAGVGTGELFF. This chain uses TRBV27 with TRBJ2-2, with TRBD2 identical over 8 bases. V lost 6 bases, J lost 4 bases, and 7 bases stayed unmatched. The CDR3 is 15 residues long. CDR1 is MNHEY, CDR2 SMNVEV, per germline (reference sequence).

A remark on this clonotype: In this CDR3 the conserved last residue, phenylalanine or tryptophan, is missing, so a read error is likely. The chain combines TRBV6-4 with TRBJ2-6; the D is unclear. V dropped 3 bases and J dropped 2 bases, with 5 bases sitting between them. Germline CDR1 MRHNA, CDR2 SNTAGT. This CDR3 spans 14 amino acids. CDR3 protein: CASSDWAGANVLTL. CDR3 nucleotide sequence: TGTGCCAGCAGTGATTGGGCTGGGGCCAACGTCCTGACTCTC.

This clonotype was seen at least ten times. The genes are TRBV19 and TRBJ1-1, with TRBD1 matching over 8 bases. Trimming took 0 bases from V and 8 from J; bases not matched to a gene: 5. The germline CDR1 and CDR2 sequences are LNHDA and SQIVND (reference sequence). The CDR3 runs to 14 residues. The CDR3 loop is CASSIDPGTGEAFF. The CDR3 coding sequence is TGTGCCAGTAGTATAGATCCTGGGACAGGAGAAGCTTTCTTT.

This chain joins TRBV7-6 and TRBJ1-1, with no clear D. This CDR3 spans 13 amino acids. Looked up from germline, CDR1 is SGHVS and CDR2 is FNYEAQ. V shed 1 base and J shed 5 bases, with 8 bases lying between them. In nucleotides, the CDR3 is TGTGCCAGCAGCTTAGAGACAATAACTGAAGCTTTCTTT. Amino acids: CASSLETITEAFF.

This clonotype appeared many times. This sequence joins TRBV19 and TRBJ1-1, with 7 bases identical to TRBD1. CDR3 length equals 15 residues. In germline, CDR1 is LNHDA, CDR2 SQIVND (reference sequence). V lost 4 bases and J lost 4; bases outside the gene matches: 9. CDR3 in DNA: TGTGCCAGTAGTAAAGTACAGGGGCGGAGCACTGAAGCTTTCTTT. Protein product: CASSKVQGRSTEAFF.

This rearrangement joins TRBV30 to TRBJ1-5; perhaps TRBD1 as D (6 bases). Germline V gene sequence: CDR1 GTSNPN, CDR2 SVGIG (reference sequence). V lost 2 bases and J 7 bases, leaving 15 bases between the germline ends. CDR3 size: 14 residues. The DNA of the CDR3 is TGTGCCTGGAGTATGGGACATCAAATGCAGCCCCAGCATTTT. Translation: CAWSMGHQMQPQHF.

This clonotype came up many times. The V gene is TRBV28, the J gene TRBJ1-4; D gene ambiguous. This CDR3 is 18 amino acids long. Trimming cost V 5 bases and J 2 bases, with 21 bases left between them. Looked up from germline, CDR1 is MDHEN and CDR2 is SYDVKM. The CDR3 is CASSPRYPEGITNEKLFF. Written as DNA, the CDR3 is TGTGCCAGCAGTCCCAGATATCCTGAAGGAATTACTAATGAAAAACTGTTTTTT.

This clonotype was seen at least ten times. The J gene is TRBJ1-1, the V gene TRBV10-2; no reliable D call. Germline V gene lookup returns CDR1 WSHSY and CDR2 SAAADI. The CDR3 consists of 14 residues. Deletions cut 0 bases from V and 4 bases from J, with 9 bases between. Here the CDR3 reads CASSESGSGTEAFF. CDR3 nucleotides: TGCGCCAGCAGTGAGTCGGGTTCAGGCACTGAAGCTTTCTTT.

In its sample, this clonotype was seen a few times. The J gene is TRBJ2-7, the V gene TRBV4-1, with a possible D match to TRBD1 (5 bases). The CDR3 runs to 16 residues. Germline values: CDR1 MGHRA, CDR2 YSYEKL. V was clipped by 1 base and J by 5 bases, with 18 bases between them. The CDR3 DNA is TGCGCCAGCAGCCAAGCCAGGGTCCTGTGGGTCGACGAGCAGTACTTC. Translating it yields CASSQARVLWVDEQYF.

This clonotype has ten or more counts. The rearrangement links TRBV27 to TRBJ2-5; 8 bases align to TRBD1. The germline gives CDR1 MNHEY, CDR2 SMNVEV (reference sequence). V was pared by 1 base and J by 4 bases, with 5 bases of the junction left unmatched. The CDR3 covers 15 residues. CDR3: CASSLYDRGGETQYF. The CDR3 coding sequence is TGTGCCAGCAGTTTATATGACAGGGGAGGAGAGACCCAGTACTTC.